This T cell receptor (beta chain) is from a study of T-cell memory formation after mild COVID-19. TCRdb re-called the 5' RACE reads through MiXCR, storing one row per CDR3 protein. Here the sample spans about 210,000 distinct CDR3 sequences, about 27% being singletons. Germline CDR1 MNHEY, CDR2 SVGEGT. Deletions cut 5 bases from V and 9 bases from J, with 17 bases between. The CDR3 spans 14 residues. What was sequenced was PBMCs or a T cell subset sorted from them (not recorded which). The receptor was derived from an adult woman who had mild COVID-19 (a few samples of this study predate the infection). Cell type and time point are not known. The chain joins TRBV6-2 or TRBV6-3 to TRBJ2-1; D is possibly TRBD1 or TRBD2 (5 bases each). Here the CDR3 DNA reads TGTGCCAGCAGTGTCCGGCCCGAGGGGCCTGAGCAGTTCTTC. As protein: CASSVRPEGPEQFF.